This TCR beta chain was identified during a study of blood T cell repertoires in COVID-19. This clone was seen a few times. Methods used by the authors: By means of reference gene primer amplification, nucleated cell counts were estimated. Only in-frame clones appear in the TCRdb table, and some are missing; sequencing was by immunoSEQ multiplex PCR. The DNA gave D and trimming, while V, J and clone size come from that table. The sample lists roughly 18,000 clones; approximately 91% were seen once. The CDR3 sequence is 18 residues long. Germline CDR1 is SNHLY and CDR2 is FYNNEI. V dropped 2 bases and J dropped 5; count of bases not matched to a gene: 11.

This receptor was obtained from a human donor in a cohort sampled during active COVID-19. Sequencing used peripheral blood. The V and J genes are TRBV2 and TRBJ2-7; TRBD2 aligns across 14 bases. CDR3 sequence (DNA): TGTGCCAGCAGTGAACGTGGGACTAGCGGGAGTATGATAGACGAGCAGTACTTC. Its translation: CASSERGTSGSMIDEQYF.